These 18 T cell receptor beta chains were sequenced from one sample in a study of OX40 agonist ivuxolimab in advanced cancers. Only in-frame clones appear in the TCRdb table, and some are missing; sequencing was by immunoSEQ multiplex PCR. The sample lists 30,000 to 45,000 clones, more than 85% occurring once. Sequences were derived from CD4+ or CD8+ T cells sorted from blood, sampled in a trial of the OX40 agonist ivuxolimab. All receptors derive from an adult with an advanced solid tumor such as melanoma, head and neck, liver or kidney cancer.

This clone was found once. V gene TRBV5-1 combines with J gene TRBJ1-5; weak D call: TRBD1 (5 bases). The CDR3 consists of 16 residues. The V gene's germline CDR1 is SGHRS and CDR2 YFSETQ. The V gene lost 0 bases and the J gene lost 0 bases, with 10 bases spanning the gap. In DNA, the CDR3 is TGCGCCAGCAGCTTGGAGGGAGGGGTTAGCAATCAGCCCCAGCATTTT. Translated, it gives CASSLEGGVSNQPQHF. The whole variable domain, filled in from reference TRBV5-1 and TRBJ1-5, reads KAGVTQTPRYLIKTRGQQVTLSCSPISGHRSVSWYQQTPGQGLQFLFEYFSETQRNKGNFPGRFSGRQFSNSRSEMNVSTLELGDSALYLCASSLEGGVSNQPQHFGDGTRLSIL.

J is TRBJ2-7 and V is TRBV5-6, with 9 bases lining up with TRBD2. Germline CDR1 reads SGHDT; CDR2 reads YYEEEE. V was pared by 2 bases and J by 3 bases, with 3 bases of the junction left unmatched. This CDR3 spans 14 amino acids. In DNA form, the CDR3 reads TGTGCCAGCAGCTTCGGGACTAGCCTCTACGAGCAGTACTTC. This encodes CASSFGTSLYEQYF.

The chain uses TRBV6-6 and TRBJ1-1; 10 nucleotides line up with TRBD1. After removal of 1 base from V and 4 bases from J, the junction contained 6 bases not matched to a gene. This CDR3 has 16 residues. Germline lookup yields CDR1 MNHNY and CDR2 SVGAGI (reference sequence). In DNA, the CDR3 is TGTGCCAGCAGTTACTTGGGACAGGGGTTAGCCACTGAAGCTTTCTTT. Protein product: CASSYLGQGLATEAFF.

The chain joins TRBV9 to TRBJ2-1, with D unclear. CDR1 and CDR2 (germline): SGDLS, YYNGEE. The CDR3 totals 15 residues. The V gene lost 2 bases and the J gene lost 2 bases, with 11 bases spanning the gap. The CDR3 is CASSVSIGPYNEQFF. The CDR3 nucleotides read TGTGCCAGCAGCGTCTCCATAGGGCCCTACAATGAGCAGTTCTTC. Together with reference TRBV9 and TRBJ2-1, the CDR3 gives the full variable domain: DSGVTQTPKHLITATGQRVTLRCSPRSGDLSVYWYQQSLDQGLQFLIQYYNGEERAKGNILERFSAQQFPDLHSELNLSSLELGDSALYFCASSVSIGPYNEQFFGPGTRLTVL.

The chain recombines TRBV18 with TRBJ1-1; D remains unclear. CDR3 size: 13 residues. In germline, CDR1 is KGHSH, CDR2 LQKENI. V lost 2 bases to trimming and J lost 4 bases, with 8 bases between them. CDR3 region: CASSPGEGTEAFF. Here the CDR3 DNA reads TGTGCCAGCTCACCAGGGGAGGGCACTGAAGCTTTCTTT.

J is TRBJ2-5 and V is TRBV29-1, with 11 bases lining up with TRBD2. The trim removed 8 bases at V and 4 bases at J, leaving 9 bases unmatched. Germline CDR1 and CDR2: SQVTM and ANQGSEA. This CDR3 spans 14 amino acids. CDR3 DNA sequence: TGCAGCTCATTGACTAGCGGGGCCTTAGAGACCCAGTACTTC. It specifies CSSLTSGALETQYF.

The chain carries TRBV15 and TRBJ2-5, with 9 bases matching TRBD1. The CDR3 spans 15 residues. V gave up 6 bases and J gave up 3 bases; unmatched junction bases: 8. CDR1 is LNHNV and CDR2 is YYDKDF in the germline V gene (reference sequence). This CDR3 is CATRTGGAGEETQYF. The CDR3, as DNA: TGTGCCACCAGGACAGGGGGGGCAGGGGAAGAGACCCAGTACTTC.

The V gene is TRBV4-1, the J gene TRBJ2-5; D perhaps matches TRBD1 (6 bases). The CDR3 consists of 17 residues. CDR1 MGHRA and CDR2 YSYEKL come from the germline V gene. V was trimmed by 0 bases and J by 3 bases, leaving 17 bases between them. Written as DNA, the CDR3 is TGCGCCAGCAGCCAAGAACAGGGCTTCTGGGAAAAAGAGACCCAGTACTTC. Its translation: CASSQEQGFWEKETQYF.

This clone was seen only once. Within the sample, other DNA sequences also encode this same CDR3. V and J are TRBV10-3 and TRBJ1-1, with D possibly being TRBD1 (5 bases). CDR1 is ENHRY, CDR2 SYGVKD, per germline. The germline V and J ends were trimmed by 0 bases and 0 bases, with 8 bases remaining between them. The CDR3 length is 15 residues. The CDR3 loop reads CAISESGQMNTEAFF. DNA for the CDR3: TGTGCCATCAGTGAGTCGGGGCAAATGAACACTGAAGCTTTCTTT.

The genes are TRBV9 and TRBJ2-7, with 10 bases lining up with TRBD1. This CDR3 has 16 residues. J was trimmed by 7 bases and V by 0 bases; bases with no gene match: 10. Germline loops: CDR1 SGDLS, CDR2 YYNGEE. The CDR3 loop is CASSVGRGQGTGEQYF. CDR3 nucleotides: TGTGCCAGCAGCGTAGGCAGGGGACAGGGGACAGGGGAGCAGTACTTC. The whole variable domain, remainder taken from reference TRBV9 and TRBJ2-7, is DSGVTQTPKHLITATGQRVTLRCSPRSGDLSVYWYQQSLDQGLQFLIQYYNGEERAKGNILERFSAQQFPDLHSELNLSSLELGDSALYFCASSVGRGQGTGEQYFGPGTRLTVT.

A remark on this clone: Other nucleotide sequences from this sample produce the same CDR3. The chain recombines TRBV6-1 with TRBJ1-1; 9 bases align to TRBD1. Germline V gives CDR1 MNHNS, CDR2 SASEGT. The CDR3 sequence is 10 residues long. Trimming removed 8 bases from V and 11 bases from J; junction bases left unmatched: 3. The CDR3 protein is CASQTGGAFF. CDR3 coding DNA: TGTGCCAGCCAGACAGGGGGGGCTTTCTTT.

The chain carries TRBV9 and TRBJ2-1; D uncertain. V lost 2 bases and J lost 10, with 13 bases in between. The CDR3 length is 13 residues. Germline assignment: CDR1 SGDLS and CDR2 YYNGEE. CDR3 in amino acids: CASSVTDSSEQFF. CDR3 sequence (DNA): TGTGCCAGCAGCGTCACAGATTCATCCGAGCAGTTCTTC.

The rearrangement uses TRBV7-8 and TRBJ2-3, with D possibly being TRBD1 (5 bases). In germline, CDR1 is SGHVS, CDR2 FQNEAQ. The CDR3 totals 17 residues. The V end was cut by 5 bases, the J end by 5 bases, with 23 bases between. This CDR3 is CASSGYRFRAMGDTQYF. The CDR3 nucleotides are TGTGCCAGCAGCGGCTACAGGTTTAGGGCGATGGGAGATACGCAGTATTTT. The full variable domain, completed using reference TRBV7-8 and TRBJ2-3, is GAGVSQSPRYKVAKRGQDVALRCDPISGHVSLFWYQQALGQGPEFLTYFQNEAQLDKSGLPSDRFFAERPEGSVSTLKIQRTQQEDSAVYLCASSGYRFRAMGDTQYFGPGTRLTVL.

CDR3 bases: TGTGCCAGCAGTGTTGGTTCGGGCTATGGCTACACCTTC. Protein sequence: CASSVGSGYGYTF. The chain carries TRBV27 and TRBJ1-2; D not resolved. V was cut by 5 bases and J by 4 bases, with 11 bases left in between. CDR1 is MNHEY, CDR2 SMNVEV, per germline (reference sequence). The CDR3 is 13 amino acids.

The chain has TRBV4-1 and TRBJ2-3; the D gene is possibly TRBD2 (5 bases). V lost 4 bases and J lost 6, with 17 bases in between. Germline CDR1 and CDR2: MGHRA and YSYEKL. The CDR3 spans 15 residues. CDR3 in DNA: TGCGCCAGCAGCCTGACGAACCTAGGAGGTGATACGCAGTATTTT. As protein: CASSLTNLGGDTQYF.

The chain carries TRBV12-5 and TRBJ1-1; D may be TRBD1 (6 bases). V gave up 6 bases and J gave up 1 base, with 9 bases separating them. CDR3 length equals 13 residues. CDR1 LGHNT and CDR2 FRNRAP come from the germline V gene. CDR3 DNA: TGTGCTAGTGGCTACAGGGCGAACACTGAAGCTTTCTTT. Encoded protein: CASGYRANTEAFF. The full variable domain, with the rest looked up from reference TRBV12-5 and TRBJ1-1, is DARVTQTPRHKVTEMGQEVTMRCQPILGHNTVFWYRQTMMQGLELLAYFRNRAPLDDSGMPKDRFSAEMPDATLATLKIQPSEPRDSAVYFCASGYRANTEAFFGQGTRLTVV.

The CDR3 region is CASSEYGLGDTGELFF. The CDR3 DNA reads as TGTGCCAGCAGTGAATATGGGCTAGGGGACACCGGGGAGCTGTTTTTT. This chain joins TRBV25-1 and TRBJ2-2; a possible D gene is TRBD1 (5 bases). There are 16 residues in the CDR3. In germline, CDR1 is MGHDK, CDR2 SYGVNS. The V end lost 0 bases, the J end lost 3 bases, and 11 bases lay between the germline ends.

This CDR3 is CASSLVGGRYGYTF. The CDR3 nucleotides are TGTGCCAGCAGTTTAGTCGGGGGGCGGTATGGCTACACCTTC. The V and J genes are TRBV28 and TRBJ1-2; weak D call: TRBD1 (6 bases). This CDR3 has 14 residues. Per the germline V gene, CDR1 is MDHEN and CDR2 is SYDVKM. V lost 2 bases and J lost 5, with 12 bases in between.